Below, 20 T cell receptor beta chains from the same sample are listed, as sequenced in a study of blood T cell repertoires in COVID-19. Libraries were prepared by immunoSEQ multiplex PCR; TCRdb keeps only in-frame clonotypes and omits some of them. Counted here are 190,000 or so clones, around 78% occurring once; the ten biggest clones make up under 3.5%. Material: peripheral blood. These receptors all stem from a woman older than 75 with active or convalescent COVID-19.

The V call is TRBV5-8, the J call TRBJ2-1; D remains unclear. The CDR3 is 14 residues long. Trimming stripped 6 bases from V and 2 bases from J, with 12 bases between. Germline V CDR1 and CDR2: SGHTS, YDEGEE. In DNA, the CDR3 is TGTGCCAGCACGCCTGGCGGAGCCTACAATGAGCAGTTCTTC. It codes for CASTPGGAYNEQFF.

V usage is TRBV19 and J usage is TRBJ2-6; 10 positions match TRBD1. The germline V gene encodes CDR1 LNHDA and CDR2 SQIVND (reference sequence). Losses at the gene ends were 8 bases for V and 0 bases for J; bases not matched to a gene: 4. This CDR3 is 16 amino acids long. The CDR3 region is CASRQGADSGANVLTF. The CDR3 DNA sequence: TGTGCCAGTCGACAGGGGGCCGACTCTGGGGCCAACGTCCTGACTTTC.

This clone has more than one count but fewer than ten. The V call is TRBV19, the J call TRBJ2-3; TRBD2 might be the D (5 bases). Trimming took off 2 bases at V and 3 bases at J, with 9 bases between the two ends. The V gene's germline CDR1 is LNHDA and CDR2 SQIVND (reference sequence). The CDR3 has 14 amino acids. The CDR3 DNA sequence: TGTGCCAGTAGTATATTGGAGGTAACAGATACGCAGTATTTT. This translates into CASSILEVTDTQYF.

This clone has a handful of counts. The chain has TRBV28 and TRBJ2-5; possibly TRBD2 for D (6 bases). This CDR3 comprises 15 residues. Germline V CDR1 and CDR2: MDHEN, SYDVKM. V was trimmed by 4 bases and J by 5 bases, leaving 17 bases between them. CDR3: CASSSGHPGVETQYF. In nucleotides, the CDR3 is TGTGCCAGCAGTTCGGGGCACCCGGGGGTGGAGACCCAGTACTTC. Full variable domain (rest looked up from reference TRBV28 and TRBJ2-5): DVKVTQSSRYLVKRTGEKVFLECVQDMDHENMFWYRQDPGLGLRLIYFSYDVKMKEKGDIPEGYSVSREKKERFSLILESASTNQTSMYLCASSSGHPGVETQYFGPGTRLLVL.

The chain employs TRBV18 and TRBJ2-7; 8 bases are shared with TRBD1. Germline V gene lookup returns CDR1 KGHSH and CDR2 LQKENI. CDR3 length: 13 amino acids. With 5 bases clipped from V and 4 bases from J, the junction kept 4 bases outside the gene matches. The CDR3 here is CASSAGQGYEQYF. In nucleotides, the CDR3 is TGTGCCAGCTCAGCTGGACAGGGTTACGAGCAGTACTTC.

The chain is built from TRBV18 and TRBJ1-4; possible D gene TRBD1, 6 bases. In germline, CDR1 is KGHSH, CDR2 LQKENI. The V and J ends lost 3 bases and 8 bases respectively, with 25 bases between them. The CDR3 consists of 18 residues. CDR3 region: CASSPGSLETGGGEKLFF. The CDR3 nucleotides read TGTGCCAGCTCACCCGGATCACTCGAGACAGGCGGCGGGGAAAAACTGTTTTTT.

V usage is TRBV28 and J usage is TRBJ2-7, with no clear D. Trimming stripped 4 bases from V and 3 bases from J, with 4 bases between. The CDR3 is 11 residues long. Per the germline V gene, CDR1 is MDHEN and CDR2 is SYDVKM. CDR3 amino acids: CASSWHYEQYF. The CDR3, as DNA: TGTGCCAGCAGTTGGCACTACGAGCAGTACTTC.

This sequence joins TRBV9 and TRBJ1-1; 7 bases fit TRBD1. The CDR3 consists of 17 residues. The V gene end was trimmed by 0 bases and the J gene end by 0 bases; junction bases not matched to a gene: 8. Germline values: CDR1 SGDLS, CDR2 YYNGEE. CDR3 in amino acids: CASSVGLQGWVNTEAFF. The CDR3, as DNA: TGTGCCAGCAGCGTAGGGCTACAGGGGTGGGTGAACACTGAAGCTTTCTTT.

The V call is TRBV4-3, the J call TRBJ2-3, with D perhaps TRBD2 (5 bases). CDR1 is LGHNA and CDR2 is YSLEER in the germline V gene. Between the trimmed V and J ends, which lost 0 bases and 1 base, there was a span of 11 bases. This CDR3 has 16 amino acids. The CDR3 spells CASSQEYAGGTDTQYF. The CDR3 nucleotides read TGCGCCAGCAGCCAAGAGTATGCGGGTGGCACAGATACGCAGTATTTT.

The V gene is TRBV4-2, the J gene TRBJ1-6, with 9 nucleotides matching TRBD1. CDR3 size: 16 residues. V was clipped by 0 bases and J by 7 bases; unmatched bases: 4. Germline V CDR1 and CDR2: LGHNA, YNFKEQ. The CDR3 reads CASSQDGGQGNSPLHF. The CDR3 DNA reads TGTGCCAGCAGCCAAGATGGGGGACAGGGCAATTCACCCCTCCACTTT.

The CDR3 spells CASSNERGPNNEQFF. The DNA of the CDR3 is TGTGCCAGCAGCAACGAGCGGGGGCCAAACAATGAGCAGTTCTTC. The V and J genes are TRBV3-1 (or the pseudogene TRBV3-2) and TRBJ2-1; 8 nucleotides align to TRBD2. The CDR3 is made up of 15 amino acids. Per germline, CDR1 LGHDT and CDR2 YNNKEL (reference sequence). V gave up 5 bases and J gave up 5 bases; unmatched junction bases: 8.

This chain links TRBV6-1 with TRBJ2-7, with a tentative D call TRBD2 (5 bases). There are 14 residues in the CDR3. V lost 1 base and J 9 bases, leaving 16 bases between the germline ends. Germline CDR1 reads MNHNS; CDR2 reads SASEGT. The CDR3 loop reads CASSEGPGIDGQYF. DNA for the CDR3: TGTGCCAGCAGTGAAGGCCCGGGGATTGATGGGCAGTACTTC.

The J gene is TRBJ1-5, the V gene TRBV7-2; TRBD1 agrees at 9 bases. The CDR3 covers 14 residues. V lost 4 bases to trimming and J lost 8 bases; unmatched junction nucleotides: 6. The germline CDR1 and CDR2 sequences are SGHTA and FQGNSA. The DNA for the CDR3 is TGTGCCAGCAGCTCCACAGGGGGCTGGGAGCCCCAGCATTTT. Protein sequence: CASSSTGGWEPQHF.

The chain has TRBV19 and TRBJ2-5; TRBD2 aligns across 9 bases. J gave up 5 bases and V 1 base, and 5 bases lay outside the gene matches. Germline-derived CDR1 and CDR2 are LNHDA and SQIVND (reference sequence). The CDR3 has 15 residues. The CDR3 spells CASSIGRTSVETQYF. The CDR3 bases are TGTGCCAGTAGTATAGGCCGGACTAGCGTGGAGACCCAGTACTTC.

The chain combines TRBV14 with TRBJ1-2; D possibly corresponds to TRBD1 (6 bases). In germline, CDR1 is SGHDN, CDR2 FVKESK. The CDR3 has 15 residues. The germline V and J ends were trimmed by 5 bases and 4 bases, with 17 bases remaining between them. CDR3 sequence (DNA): TGTGCCAGCAGCGCCAACCGAGGGGGTCGCTATGGCTACACCTTC. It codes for CASSANRGGRYGYTF.

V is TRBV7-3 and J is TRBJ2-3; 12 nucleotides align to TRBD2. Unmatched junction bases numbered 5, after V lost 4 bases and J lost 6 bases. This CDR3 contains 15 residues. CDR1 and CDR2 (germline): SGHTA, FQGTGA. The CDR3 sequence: CASSWTSGAWDTQYF. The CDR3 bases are TGTGCCAGCAGCTGGACTAGCGGGGCATGGGATACGCAGTATTTT.

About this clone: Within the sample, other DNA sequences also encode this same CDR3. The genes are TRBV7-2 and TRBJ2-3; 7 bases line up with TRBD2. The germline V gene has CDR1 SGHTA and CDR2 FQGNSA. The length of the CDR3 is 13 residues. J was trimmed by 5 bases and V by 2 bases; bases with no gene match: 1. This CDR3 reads CASSLRGGDTQYF. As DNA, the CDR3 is TGTGCCAGCAGCTTACGCGGGGGAGATACGCAGTATTTT.

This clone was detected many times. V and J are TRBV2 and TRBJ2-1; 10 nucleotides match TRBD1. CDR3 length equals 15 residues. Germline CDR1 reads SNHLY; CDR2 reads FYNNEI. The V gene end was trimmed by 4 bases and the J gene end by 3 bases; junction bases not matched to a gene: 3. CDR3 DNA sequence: TGTGCCAGCAGTGCGGGACAGGGGAGCTACAATGAGCAGTTCTTC. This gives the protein CASSAGQGSYNEQFF.

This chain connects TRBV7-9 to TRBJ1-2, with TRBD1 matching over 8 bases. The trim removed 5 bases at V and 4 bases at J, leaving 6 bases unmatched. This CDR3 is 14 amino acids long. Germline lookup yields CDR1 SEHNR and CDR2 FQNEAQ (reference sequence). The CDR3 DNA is TGTGCCAGCAGCGTACAGGGGGGGTCCTATGGCTACACCTTC. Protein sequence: CASSVQGGSYGYTF.

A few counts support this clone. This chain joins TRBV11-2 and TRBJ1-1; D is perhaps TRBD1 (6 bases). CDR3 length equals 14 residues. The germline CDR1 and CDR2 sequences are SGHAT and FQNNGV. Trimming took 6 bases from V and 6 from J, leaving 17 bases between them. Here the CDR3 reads CASSFYRAGAEAFF. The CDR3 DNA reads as TGTGCCAGCAGTTTTTACAGGGCGGGCGCTGAAGCTTTCTTT.